The clone carrying this T cell receptor (beta chain) was recorded many times. Its target is unknown. This sample was taken from a study of CD8 T cells in ankylosing spondylitis. Study-level points and caveats: The clones that were linked to disease were reported to be significantly enriched in matched synovial fluid samples from ankylosing spondylitis patients. A TCR beta motif of 8 or 9 highly homologous variants appeared characteristic of ankylosing spondylitis blood. Past research had described some motif variants in reactive arthritis synovial fluid and blood.

TCRdb reprocessed the 5' RACE reads with MiXCR, giving one entry per CDR3 protein. Among over 150,000 distinct CDR3 sequences listed, 9.5% to 15% were seen once. This CDR3 spans 14 amino acids. V lost 3 bases, J lost 3 bases, and 0 bases stayed unmatched. CDR1 and CDR2 (germline): MNHEY, SMNVEV (reference sequence). The receptor was derived from a male donor with ankylosing spondylitis or in good health (not recorded which). Sequencing used blood, either unsorted or a sorted T cell fraction (not recorded which). V is TRBV27 and J is TRBJ2-1; 9 bases are shared with TRBD2. The CDR3 region is CASSFSGSYNEQFF. CDR3 DNA sequence: TGTGCCAGCAGTTTTAGCGGGAGCTACAATGAGCAGTTCTTC.